Detailed here is one TCR beta chain. This clonotype was observed at least ten times. Which antigen it targets is not known. The input lacks base qualities; no much larger clone sits a single base away. This sample was taken from a study of low-dose radiotherapy and immunotherapy resistance in tumors (dated by TCRdb to between 2021 and 2022). In terms of the full investigation: Cohort 1 received 0.5 Gy per fraction every 2 weeks, with a prescribed total PTV dose of 6.5 Gy. Cohort 2 received 1 Gy per fraction every two weeks, with a total of 13 Gy over 26 weeks. Patients were given nivolumab as a 240 mg flat dose every two weeks and ipilimumab at 1 mg/kg every six weeks, with both drugs delivered intravenously. Every two weeks, patients got intravenous cyclophosphamide at 200 mg/m2, given one day ahead of each radiation and immunotherapy administration. Aspirin 300 mg was taken orally once daily by patients for four cycles, starting on cycle 1 day 1. Randomization of trial participants into treatment groups was not performed. Eight patients were included in the translational analysis: three from the first dose cohort and the first five from the second dose cohort.

The label giving this sample's time point can be read as: after trial treatment. This specimen's treatment or condition label, per the study, means: LDRT plus nivolumab, ipilimumab, low-dose cyclophosphamide and aspirin (RACIN trial). Donors were enrolled in RACIN, a single-arm phase I dose-escalation trial combining nivolumab, ipilimumab, aspirin, low-dose cyclophosphamide and low-dose radiotherapy. Patients with advanced, TIL-negative solid tumors were considered eligible. Sequencer: Illumina HiSeq 2500. First-strand cDNA was synthesized using Superscript III and a set of TRAV- and TRBV-specific primers, so that both TCRalpha and TCRbeta chains were covered. An approximately 20-cycle PCR with Phusion amplified the TCRs, pairing a constant-region primer with the adapter that was attached to the V primers. The MessageAmp II aRNA Amplification Kit was used to amplify the isolated mRNA, with in vitro transcription run for over 15 hours at 37 degrees C. mRNA for TCR sequencing was isolated with the Dynabeads mRNA DIRECT Purification Kit. Indexed Illumina adapters were added in a second roughly 25-cycle Phusion PCR, and the resulting products were purified with AMPure XP beads. Turning to the authors' computational methods: Custom Perl scripts pooled TCR sequences encoding the same protein, removed out-of-frame sequences and computed each clonotype's abundance. The analysis excluded TCR sequences that were supported by just one read. Repertoire metrics included Shannon entropy, Gini index, clonality, richness, and frequency of TCRs shared between repertoires. The raw public data were reprocessed by TCRdb itself: fastp quality trimming at Q25, MiXCR clonotype calling, in-frame beta chains only. Every distinct CDR3 protein forms one entry, paired with its most common genes and DNA. The V and J calls come from TCRdb's annotation, not from the publication. The sample table holds 95,000 to 100,000 distinct CDR3 sequences, of which 20% to 25% were seen once. Approximately 4% of the sample lies in the top ten.

V sheds 1 base and J sheds 1 base, leaving 5 bases between their ends. Taken from cysteine to phenylalanine, the CDR3 has 14 residues. CDR3 DNA only is kept here, 42 bases in frame from base 1. The specimen comprised PBMCs, sampled after low-dose radiotherapy plus immunotherapy. This TCR was recovered from a male donor with prostate cancer. The V gene is TRBV12-3 or TRBV12-4 and the J gene is TRBJ1-5; TRBD1 might be the D gene, on 5 matching bases. The nucleotide sequence reads TGTGCCAGCAGTTTAGGGGACAGCAATCAGCCCCAGCATTTT. Its amino acids are CASSLGDSNQPQHF.